The rows below give T cell receptor beta chains drawn from one sample of a study of shared clonotypes between healthy human individuals. Sequenced by immunoSEQ multiplex PCR; TCRdb stores in-frame clones only, minus some. The profile covers around 200,000 clones, with around 63% appearing a single time and 8% to 13% taken by the ten largest. Source material: memory CD4+ T cells sorted from blood. These receptors were obtained from a man under 40 in good health. The CDR3 runs from the conserved cysteine through the conserved F or W. D genes are given only for firm matches. The size of a clone is reported for some rows only, either as once, few or many, or as a class for expanded clones.

size	V	D	J	CDR3	DNA
-	TRBV14	-	TRBJ2-2	CASSHYARNTGELFF	TGTGCCAGCAGCCACTACGCGAGAAACACCGGGGAGCTGTTTTTT
-	TRBV5-1	-	TRBJ2-1	CASSLEGFAQFF	TGCGCCAGCAGCTTGGAAGGGTTCGCGCAGTTCTTC
-	TRBV28	TRBD2	TRBJ2-3	CASIGGTSGPNTQYF	TGTGCCAGCATAGGGGGGACTAGCGGACCAAATACGCAGTATTTT
few	TRBV28	-	TRBJ2-7	CASSSKRAPNF	TGTGCCAGCAGTTCTAAGCGGGCCCCTAACTTC
few	TRBV2	TRBD1	TRBJ1-4	CASNDRVGNEKLFF	TGTGCCAGCAACGACAGGGTGGGGAATGAAAAACTGTTTTTT
many	TRBV11-2	TRBD1	TRBJ2-5	CASSPNTGVRETQYF	TGTGCCAGCAGCCCGAATACAGGGGTAAGAGAGACCCAGTACTTC
once	TRBV19	TRBD2	TRBJ2-3	CASSPRLAGEWKVADTQYF	TGTGCCAGTAGTCCCCGCCTAGCGGGTGAGTGGAAGGTTGCAGATACGCAGTATTTT
-	TRBV18	TRBD1	TRBJ1-4	CASSPYTGTVNAELFF	TGTGCCAGCTCACCCTACACCGGGACAGTTAATGCAGAACTGTTTTTT
-	TRBV5-1	TRBD1	TRBJ2-1	CASSLNRGGNEQFF	TGCGCCAGCAGCTTAAACAGGGGTGGGAATGAGCAGTTCTTC
few	TRBV29-1	-	TRBJ1-1	CSGVQGPYTEAFF	TGCAGCGGAGTACAGGGCCCTTACACTGAAGCTTTCTTT
-	TRBV4-2	-	TRBJ2-3	CASSQGEGDTDTQYF	TGTGCCAGCAGCCAAGGTGAAGGAGACACAGATACGCAGTATTTT
few	TRBV7-2	-	TRBJ1-5	CASSSQGGGQPQHF	TGTGCCAGCAGCTCACAGGGCGGGGGACAGCCCCAGCATTTT
few	TRBV6-6	-	TRBJ1-5	CASSLRDSNQPQHF	TGTGCCAGCAGTTTACGTGACAGCAATCAGCCCCAGCATTTT
many	TRBV25-1	TRBD1	TRBJ2-5	CASSGTGTGGRKEETQYF	TGTGCCAGCAGTGGGACCGGGACAGGGGGCCGGAAGGAAGAGACCCAGTACTTC
once	TRBV29-1	TRBD1	TRBJ2-5	CSADRGGEETQYF	TGCAGCGCGGACAGGGGGGGCGAAGAGACCCAGTACTTC
-	TRBV7-2	-	TRBJ1-5	CASSLVSHRAQPQHF	TGTGCCAGCAGCTTAGTTTCCCACAGGGCCCAGCCCCAGCATTTT
-	TRBV6-6	-	TRBJ2-7	CASSAPSTYEQYF	TGTGCCAGCAGCGCCCCATCTACCTACGAGCAGTACTTC
-	TRBV30	-	TRBJ2-1	CAWSIRQSIAYNEQFF	TGTGCCTGGTCCATTCGTCAGTCCATCGCCTACAATGAGCAGTTCTTC
few	TRBV10-1	-	TRBJ2-7	CASSASLEGMYEQYF	TGCGCCAGCAGTGCGTCGCTTGAGGGAATGTACGAGCAGTACTTC
-	TRBV6-6	TRBD1	TRBJ2-1	CASSFRTGAGYEQFF	TGTGCCAGCAGTTTCCGGACAGGGGCGGGCTATGAGCAGTTCTTC
many	TRBV9	-	TRBJ2-1	CASSRAGQNEQFF	TGTGCCAGCAGCAGAGCGGGACAGAATGAGCAGTTCTTC
-	TRBV7-8	-	TRBJ1-1	CASSLGRLNTEAFF	TGTGCCAGCAGCTTAGGTCGCCTAAACACTGAAGCTTTCTTT
-	TRBV5-5	-	TRBJ1-5	CASSIVGQPQHF	TGTGCCAGCAGCATTGTCGGTCAGCCCCAGCATTTT